This is a list of T cell receptor beta chains from one sample in a study of cytomegalovirus exposure and HLA in healthy donors. Profiling relied on immunoSEQ multiplex PCR, and the TCRdb table lists in-frame clones only, not all of them. The data hold 70,000 or so clones, with roughly 94% observed a single time. Sequenced material: PBMCs. These receptors originate from a woman in her late teens or twenties in good health and CMV-seropositive. CDR3s include the opening cysteine and the closing phenylalanine or tryptophan. Fields, in order: J gene, D gene, V gene, clone size, CDR3 DNA, CDR3 protein. The D gene is left open where the match is weak. Some rows have no size entry. The others give once, few or many, or a class for an expanded clone.

>TRBJ1-2|TRBD1|TRBV27|.
TGTGCCAGCAGAGACAGGGGGCGATCCTATGGCTACACCTTC
CASRDRGRSYGYTF
>TRBJ2-7|TRBD1|TRBV2|.
TGTGCCAGCAGGGTTGCCCAAGGACAGGGTGCCTACGAGCAGTACTTC
CASRVAQGQGAYEQYF
>TRBJ1-1|TRBD1|TRBV5-1|.
TGCGCCAGCAGCCCGTCAGCAGGGGGCCATACTGAAGCTTTCTTT
CASSPSAGGHTEAFF
>TRBJ1-5|.|TRBV6-5|.
TGTGCCAGCAGGATGACAGGAATCAATCAGCCCCAGCATTTT
CASRMTGINQPQHF
>TRBJ2-7|.|TRBV7-2|.
TGTGCCAGCAGCTTACCGCCGCCCCGTGGCCTCTACGAGCAGTACTTC
CASSLPPPRGLYEQYF
>TRBJ2-2|.|TRBV7-9|.
TGTGCCAGCAGCTTAGATGCAGGGTATCCCGGGGAGCTGTTTTTT
CASSLDAGYPGELFF
>TRBJ2-2|TRBD1|TRBV19|.
TGTGCCAGTAAGACAGGGAGTATGGCCGGGGAGCTGTTTTTT
CASKTGSMAGELFF
>TRBJ2-3|TRBD2|TRBV10-3|.
TGTGCCATCAGTGAAGGATCGGCGGGAGGCACAGATACGCAGTATTTT
CAISEGSAGGTDTQYF
>TRBJ1-2|.|TRBV29-1|.
TGCAGCGTTGCTGTAGCTCGGCTGGCCTATGGCTACACCTTC
CSVAVARLAYGYTF
>TRBJ1-4|.|TRBV4-3|.
TGCGCCAGCAGCTCCGGACAGAGTAATGAAAAACTGTTTTTT
CASSSGQSNEKLFF
>TRBJ2-5|.|TRBV7-9|.
TGTGCCAGCAGCTTAGTACTAGCTCGAAGAGAGACCCAGTACTTC
CASSLVLARRETQYF
>TRBJ1-1|TRBD1|TRBV11-2|.
TGTGCCAGCAGCTCGGGACAGGGTAACACTGAAGCTTTCTTT
CASSSGQGNTEAFF
>TRBJ2-6|.|TRBV5-6|once
TGTGCCAGCAGCTTGTTCTACTCTGGGGCCAACGTCCTGACTTTC
CASSLFYSGANVLTF
>TRBJ2-2|.|TRBV7-9|.
TGTGCCAGCAGCCGCACCGGGGAGCTGTTTTTT
CASSRTGELFF